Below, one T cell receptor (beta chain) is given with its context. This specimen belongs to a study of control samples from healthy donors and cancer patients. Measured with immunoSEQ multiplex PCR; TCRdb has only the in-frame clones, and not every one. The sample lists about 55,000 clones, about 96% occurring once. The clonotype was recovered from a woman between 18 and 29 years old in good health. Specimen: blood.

The CDR3: CASSLLAGKGTDTQYF. CDR3 bases: TGTGCCAGCAGTTTATTAGCGGGGAAAGGCACAGATACGCAGTATTTT. The chain couples TRBV6-6 to TRBJ2-3; 8 bases map to TRBD2. CDR1 is MNHNY, CDR2 SVGAGI, per germline (reference sequence). Unmatched junction bases numbered 7, after V lost 4 bases and J lost 1 base. This CDR3 comprises 16 residues.